The clone carrying this T cell receptor beta chain came up once. The data are from a study of blood T cell repertoires in COVID-19. Overall study: The samples span acute and convalescent COVID-19 from the United States, Italy and Spain.

The CDR3 has 11 residues. From germline, CDR1 is DFQATT and CDR2 SNEGSKA (reference sequence). Trimming took 5 bases from V and 1 from J, leaving 5 bases between them. Per the study methods: Reference gene primer amplification in the assay estimated nucleated cell counts. Sequencing used immunoSEQ multiplex PCR; TCRdb keeps in-frame clones, though not all of them. V and J calls and clone size are those listed in that table; D and trimming were worked out from the DNA. The sample contains tens of thousands of clones, roughly 87% of which appear only once. The clonotype originates from a woman between 45 and 60 years old with active or convalescent COVID-19. The sequencing sample was made of peripheral blood. V gene TRBV20-1 combines with J gene TRBJ1-2, with D unclear. The CDR3 region has the DNA TGCAGTGCTCTAGATAACTATGGCTACACCTTC. As protein: CSALDNYGYTF.